The rows below give T cell receptor beta chains drawn from one sample of a study of neoadjuvant anti-PD-1 for oral cavity cancer. TCRdb's copy holds only in-frame clones and misses some; the assay was immunoSEQ multiplex PCR. The sample consists of around 81,000 clones, 84% of them appearing once. The input for sequencing was PBMCs, taken before nivolumab (anti-PD-1) treatment. The receptors here all came from a person between 35 and 79 years old with oral cavity squamous cell carcinoma. CDR3s include the opening cysteine and the closing phenylalanine or tryptophan. D genes are given only for firm matches. Size tells how often a clone was seen (once, few, many) or the class of an expanded clone, and some rows leave it out.

d_gene: -
j_gene: TRBJ2-3
v_gene: TRBV5-4
abundance: once
CDR3aa: CASSRGLAGLSTDTQYF
CDR3nt: TGTGCCAGCAGCCGAGGGCTGGCGGGGCTTAGCACAGATACGCAGTATTTT

d_gene: TRBD2
j_gene: TRBJ2-7
v_gene: TRBV10-3
abundance: -
CDR3aa: CAISENLAGVYEQYF
CDR3nt: TGTGCCATCAGTGAGAACCTAGCGGGAGTGTACGAGCAGTACTTC

d_gene: -
j_gene: TRBJ1-5
v_gene: TRBV6-5
abundance: -
CDR3aa: CASSYSTGNNQPQHF
CDR3nt: TGTGCCAGCAGTTACTCGACAGGCAACAATCAGCCCCAGCATTTT

d_gene: -
j_gene: TRBJ2-1
v_gene: TRBV2
abundance: -
CDR3aa: CASSEQTRNQEQFF
CDR3nt: TGTGCCAGCAGTGAGCAGACCCGAAACCAAGAGCAGTTCTTC

d_gene: -
j_gene: TRBJ2-2
v_gene: TRBV6-5
abundance: -
CDR3aa: CASSYGGGGGELFF
CDR3nt: TGTGCCAGCAGTTACGGTGGTGGTGGCGGGGAGCTGTTTTTT

d_gene: TRBD1
j_gene: TRBJ1-2
v_gene: TRBV30
abundance: -
CDR3aa: CAWNAAGTAPYGYTF
CDR3nt: TGTGCCTGGAACGCCGCCGGGACAGCTCCCTATGGCTACACCTTC

d_gene: -
j_gene: TRBJ1-1
v_gene: TRBV5-1
abundance: -
CDR3aa: CASSLAAELWTEAFF
CDR3nt: TGCGCCAGCAGCTTGGCGGCAGAGCTCTGGACTGAAGCTTTCTTT

d_gene: -
j_gene: TRBJ1-2
v_gene: TRBV10-3
abundance: -
CDR3aa: CAISENSGEVGAVLGYTF
CDR3nt: TGTGCCATCAGTGAGAACTCGGGCGAAGTAGGGGCCGTTCTTGGCTACACCTTC

d_gene: -
j_gene: TRBJ2-3
v_gene: TRBV18
abundance: -
CDR3aa: CASSPTGDTQYF
CDR3nt: TGTGCCAGCTCACCAACCGGAGATACGCAGTATTTT

d_gene: -
j_gene: TRBJ1-1
v_gene: TRBV18
abundance: -
CDR3aa: CASSPSGLNTEAFF
CDR3nt: TGTGCCAGCTCACCCTCAGGTCTGAACACTGAAGCTTTCTTT

d_gene: TRBD1
j_gene: TRBJ2-7
v_gene: TRBV11-2
abundance: -
CDR3aa: CASSLDGQAYYEQYF
CDR3nt: TGTGCCAGCAGCTTAGACGGACAGGCTTACTACGAGCAGTACTTC

d_gene: -
j_gene: TRBJ2-2
v_gene: TRBV11-2
abundance: -
CDR3aa: CASSWVGAGKTGELFF
CDR3nt: TGTGCCAGCAGCTGGGTCGGGGCAGGGAAAACCGGGGAGCTGTTTTTT

d_gene: -
j_gene: TRBJ1-2
v_gene: TRBV15
abundance: -
CDR3aa: CATSRDRNSAYGYTF
CDR3nt: TGTGCCACCAGCAGAGATAGGAACAGTGCCTATGGCTACACCTTC

d_gene: -
j_gene: TRBJ1-5
v_gene: TRBV29-1
abundance: -
CDR3aa: CSVSEGVSQPQHF
CDR3nt: TGCAGCGTTTCAGAGGGGGTCTCTCAGCCCCAGCATTTT

d_gene: TRBD2
j_gene: TRBJ2-1
v_gene: TRBV9
abundance: -
CDR3aa: CASSVTSGYNEQFF
CDR3nt: TGTGCCAGCAGCGTCACTAGCGGGTACAATGAGCAGTTCTTC